Following are 3 T cell receptor beta chains from one sample sequenced in a study of blood T cell repertoires in COVID-19. Produced via immunoSEQ multiplex PCR; TCRdb's table is partial and in-frame only. Found here are 200,000 or so clones, approximately 91% of them singletons; the top ten hold 2.5% to 3.5%. The sequenced sample consisted of peripheral blood. Receptors were obtained from a woman aged 55-70 years with acute or convalescent COVID-19.

The chain uses TRBV6-5 and TRBJ1-4; D may be TRBD1 (6 bases). Between the trimmed V and J ends, which lost 6 bases and 6 bases, there was a span of 17 bases. Per the germline V gene, CDR1 is MNHEY and CDR2 is SVGAGI. CDR3 length equals 15 residues. The CDR3 DNA reads TGTGCCAGCAGACCCGGGGGGGCCGGTCATGAAAAACTGTTTTTT. Translated: CASRPGGAGHEKLFF.

The chain recombines TRBV3-1 (or the pseudogene TRBV3-2) with TRBJ1-6, with 7 bases matching TRBD1. Losses at the gene ends were 1 base for V and 0 bases for J; bases not matched to a gene: 6. CDR3 size: 18 residues. Germline CDR1 LGHDT, CDR2 YNNKEL (reference sequence). The CDR3 reads CASSQVRGGRSYNSPLHF. The CDR3 DNA sequence: TGTGCCAGCAGCCAAGTTAGAGGGGGCCGCTCCTATAATTCACCCCTCCACTTT.

The gene calls are TRBV7-8 and TRBJ2-3; 7 bases align to TRBD1. V was pared by 4 bases and J by 4 bases, with 11 bases of the junction left unmatched. The V gene's germline CDR1 is SGHVS and CDR2 FQNEAQ. CDR3 length equals 16 residues. The CDR3, as DNA: TGTGCCAGCAGCTCCTTGACAGGGCTTATGGCAGATACGCAGTATTTT. Protein product: CASSSLTGLMADTQYF. Complete variable domain (other parts from reference TRBV7-8 and TRBJ2-3): GAGVSQSPRYKVAKRGQDVALRCDPISGHVSLFWYQQALGQGPEFLTYFQNEAQLDKSGLPSDRFFAERPEGSVSTLKIQRTQQEDSAVYLCASSSLTGLMADTQYFGPGTRLTVL.